Each of the 27 T cell receptor beta chains below was sequenced from the same sample in a study of T cell responses to AZD1222 COVID-19 vaccine. Data came from immunoSEQ multiplex PCR; TCRdb stores just in-frame clones and leaves some out. The sample holds about 91,000 clones, roughly 88% seen once. Here the sequenced sample was peripheral blood, taken on day 0 of AZD1222 vaccination. All receptors derive from an adult in good health.

This chain connects TRBV7-2 to TRBJ1-2; D gene unclear. This CDR3 has 12 amino acids. Germline V CDR1 and CDR2: SGHTA, FQGNSA. V lost 5 bases and J lost 8, with 12 bases in between. Here the CDR3 DNA reads TGTGCCAGCAGCGCCCCGCTCGGGGGCTACACCTTC. It translates to CASSAPLGGYTF.

The chain is built from TRBV6-2 or TRBV6-3 and TRBJ2-3; 8 bases fit TRBD2. The CDR3 is 14 amino acids. V lost 2 bases and J lost 3; bases outside the gene matches: 1. Germline loops: CDR1 MNHEY, CDR2 SVGEGT. CDR3 residues: CASSYPGGTDTQYF. The CDR3, as DNA: TGTGCCAGCAGTTACCCGGGGGGGACAGATACGCAGTATTTT.

The gene calls are TRBV7-9 and TRBJ2-2, with 8 bases matching TRBD2. The CDR3 covers 16 residues. Germline CDR1 and CDR2: SEHNR and FQNEAQ (reference sequence). V dropped 7 bases and J dropped 0; count of bases not matched to a gene: 7. The CDR3 DNA reads as TGTGCCAGCACCGTAACTAGCGGCGCGAACACCGGGGAGCTGTTTTTT. This translates into CASTVTSGANTGELFF.

The chain carries TRBV2 and TRBJ2-7, with TRBD1 matching over 7 bases. From germline, CDR1 is SNHLY and CDR2 FYNNEI. The V and J ends lost 6 bases and 2 bases, in that order; junction bases with no gene match: 4. This CDR3 has 13 residues. The CDR3 nucleotides read TGTGCCAGCAGAAGACAGGGCACCTACGAGCAGTACTTC. Translation gives CASRRQGTYEQYF.

V usage is TRBV6-6 and J usage is TRBJ2-1, with no clear D. CDR1 and CDR2 (germline): MNHNY, SVGAGI (reference sequence). V lost 6 bases and J 6 bases, leaving 9 bases between the germline ends. CDR3 size: 12 residues. CDR3 DNA: TGTGCCAGCAGGGATAGAACCAATGAGCAGTTCTTC. It yields the protein CASRDRTNEQFF.

The chain uses TRBV6-4 and TRBJ1-6; 7 bases fit TRBD1. The V gene's germline CDR1 is MRHNA and CDR2 SNTAGT. The ends lost 2 bases at V and 7 bases at J; junction bases unmatched: 2. This CDR3 region has 14 residues. The CDR3 here is CASSDGDSNSPLHF. In DNA form, the CDR3 reads TGTGCCAGCAGTGACGGGGACAGCAATTCACCCCTCCACTTT.

The gene calls are TRBV9 and TRBJ2-2; D is unclear. CDR3 length: 17 amino acids. The ends were cut back, 3 bases at V and 2 bases at J, with 17 bases in the middle. CDR1 is SGDLS, CDR2 YYNGEE, per germline. CDR3 bases: TGTGCCAGCAGCGACCCCGGCGGAGCGACAAACACCGGGGAGCTGTTTTTT. Encoded protein: CASSDPGGATNTGELFF.

CDR3 DNA sequence: TGCGCCAGCAGCCTAGCGGGGGCATCAGATACGCAGTATTTT. Protein: CASSLAGASDTQYF. This chain uses TRBV4-3 with TRBJ2-3, with TRBD2 matching 9 bases. The CDR3 runs 14 residues. Germline trimming cut 4 bases from V and 4 bases from J; bases unmatched to any gene: 3. The germline V gene encodes CDR1 LGHNA and CDR2 YSLEER.

The chain carries TRBV19 and TRBJ2-1; D perhaps matches TRBD2 (5 bases). Deletions cut 5 bases from V and 3 bases from J, with 14 bases between. The CDR3 consists of 15 residues. Germline-derived CDR1 and CDR2 are LNHDA and SQIVND (reference sequence). The CDR3 is CASSYKKAGYNEQFF. In DNA form, the CDR3 reads TGTGCCAGTAGTTATAAGAAGGCGGGCTACAATGAGCAGTTCTTC. Complete variable domain (other parts from reference TRBV19 and TRBJ2-1): DGGITQSPKYLFRKEGQNVTLSCEQNLNHDAMYWYRQDPGQGLRLIYYSQIVNDFQKGDIAEGYSVSREKKESFPLTVTSAQKNPTAFYLCASSYKKAGYNEQFFGPGTRLTVL.

The V and J genes are TRBV7-2 and TRBJ2-5; no clear D gene. Trimming pared 1 base from V and 5 bases from J, leaving 11 bases between. This CDR3 contains 14 residues. The germline CDR1 and CDR2 sequences are SGHTA and FQGNSA. In nucleotides, the CDR3 is TGTGCCAGCAGCTTAGAACCCGCGGTGGAGACCCAGTACTTC. It translates to CASSLEPAVETQYF.

The rearrangement uses TRBV9 and TRBJ1-5; 7 bases are a match to TRBD1. V shed 4 bases and J 4 bases; nucleotides not matched to a gene: 2. The germline V gene encodes CDR1 SGDLS and CDR2 YYNGEE. The length of the CDR3 is 13 residues. The CDR3 region is CASSTQGNQPQHF. In DNA, the CDR3 is TGTGCCAGCAGCACACAGGGGAATCAGCCCCAGCATTTT.

V usage is TRBV5-6 and J usage is TRBJ2-5, with D unresolved. CDR3 length equals 12 residues. CDR1 is SGHDT and CDR2 is YYEEEE in the germline V gene. V was trimmed by 4 bases and J by 5 bases, leaving 9 bases between them. CDR3 region: CASSPEAETQYF. The CDR3 coding sequence is TGTGCCAGCAGCCCCGAAGCCGAGACCCAGTACTTC.

The V gene is TRBV5-5, the J gene TRBJ2-1, with TRBD2 as a possible D gene (6 bases). V was clipped by 0 bases and J by 10 bases, with 17 bases between them. Germline V gives CDR1 SGHKS, CDR2 YYEKEE (reference sequence). This CDR3 spans 15 amino acids. CDR3 in amino acids: CASSLADGLGGEQFF. The CDR3 DNA sequence: TGTGCCAGCAGCTTGGCGGACGGCCTCGGGGGAGAGCAGTTCTTC.

V gene TRBV9 combines with J gene TRBJ2-5; the D gene is possibly TRBD1 (6 bases). The CDR3 is 14 amino acids. V lost 4 bases, J lost 2 bases, and 12 bases lay in between. In germline, CDR1 is SGDLS, CDR2 YYNGEE. The CDR3 protein is CASSFGQLQETQYF. DNA of the CDR3: TGTGCCAGCAGCTTCGGACAGCTACAAGAGACCCAGTACTTC.

V usage is TRBV6-5 and J usage is TRBJ2-1; no firm D call. This CDR3 has 12 residues. Trimming cost V 6 bases and J 6 bases, with 9 bases left between them. Per germline, CDR1 MNHEY and CDR2 SVGAGI. The CDR3 DNA reads TGTGCCAGCAGGGATAGAACCAATGAGCAGTTCTTC. This sequence encodes CASRDRTNEQFF.

This clone was counted once. J is TRBJ1-2 and V is TRBV6-2 or TRBV6-3, with no clear D. V was clipped by 2 bases and J by 10 bases, with 20 bases between them. The length of the CDR3 is 15 residues. Germline V gives CDR1 MNHEY, CDR2 SVGEGT. The CDR3 DNA reads as TGTGCCAGCAGTTACGTGGGAGGCTCGAATTACGTCTACACCTTC. Amino acid sequence: CASSYVGGSNYVYTF.

This clone was seen a few times. The rearrangement links TRBV18 to TRBJ1-2; D is perhaps TRBD1 (5 bases). The CDR3 contains 13 residues. Germline lookup yields CDR1 KGHSH and CDR2 LQKENI. Trimming cost V 3 bases and J 7 bases, with 12 bases left between them. CDR3 protein: CASSPSDSLGYTF. The CDR3 DNA reads as TGTGCCAGCTCACCCTCAGACAGCCTTGGCTACACCTTC.

The J gene is TRBJ1-5, the V gene TRBV19; D is unresolved. CDR3 size: 14 residues. V lost 4 bases to trimming and J lost 0 bases, with 7 bases between them. Germline values: CDR1 LNHDA, CDR2 SQIVND (reference sequence). CDR3 sequence reads: CASSRKHSNQPQHF. The CDR3 region has the DNA TGTGCCAGTAGTAGGAAACATAGCAATCAGCCCCAGCATTTT.

V gene TRBV2 combines with J gene TRBJ2-7; D is perhaps TRBD2 (6 bases). CDR3 size: 13 residues. Trimming stripped 6 bases from V and 5 bases from J, with 14 bases between. Germline V gene sequence: CDR1 SNHLY, CDR2 FYNNEI. In DNA, the CDR3 is TGTGCCAGCAGACCCACTAGCCGCGACGAGCAGTACTTC. It is translated as CASRPTSRDEQYF.

The chain links TRBV15 to TRBJ1-3, with a tentative D call TRBD1 (5 bases). Trimming took 3 bases from V and 0 from J, leaving 24 bases between them. The CDR3 is made up of 20 amino acids. CDR1 is LNHNV and CDR2 is YYDKDF in the germline V gene (reference sequence). The CDR3 reads CATSRKGREFSRNSGNTIYF. The CDR3 region has the DNA TGTGCCACCAGCAGGAAGGGGAGGGAGTTTTCCCGGAACTCTGGAAACACCATATATTTT.

The chain recombines TRBV7-9 with TRBJ2-3, with 8 bases that match TRBD1. This CDR3 spans 15 amino acids. Per germline, CDR1 SEHNR and CDR2 FQNEAQ (reference sequence). V lost 3 bases, J lost 4 bases, and 6 bases stayed unmatched. The CDR3 DNA is TGTGCCAGCAGCTTCCCCGGGACAGGTGCAGATACGCAGTATTTT. It specifies CASSFPGTGADTQYF.

The chain recombines TRBV29-1 with TRBJ1-5; D might be TRBD1 (6 bases). V was cut by 4 bases and J by 4 bases, with 11 bases left in between. Looked up from germline, CDR1 is SQVTM and CDR2 is ANQGSEA. The CDR3 sequence is 13 residues long. DNA of the CDR3: TGCAGCGTTGCGGACAGCTCTAATCAGCCCCAGCATTTT. Encoded protein: CSVADSSNQPQHF.

This clone was seen once. The J gene is TRBJ1-4, the V gene TRBV7-2, with 8 nucleotides matching TRBD1. Trimming removed 4 bases from V and 8 bases from J; junction bases left unmatched: 15. CDR3 length: 17 residues. Per germline, CDR1 SGHTA and CDR2 FQGNSA. CDR3 nucleotide sequence: TGTGCCAGCAGCTCATTAACAGGGGGTTTGTTAGGAGAAAAACTGTTTTTT. It is translated as CASSSLTGGLLGEKLFF.

The rearrangement joins TRBV9 to TRBJ2-7; 8 positions agree with TRBD2. Germline assignment: CDR1 SGDLS and CDR2 YYNGEE. The CDR3 length is 15 residues. V lost 4 bases to trimming and J lost 2 bases; unmatched junction nucleotides: 8. CDR3 sequence reads: CASSLRGGDPYEQYF. The CDR3 nucleotides are TGTGCCAGCAGCCTTCGGGGGGGGGACCCCTACGAGCAGTACTTC. Based on the CDR3 plus reference TRBV9 and TRBJ2-7, the full variable domain is DSGVTQTPKHLITATGQRVTLRCSPRSGDLSVYWYQQSLDQGLQFLIQYYNGEERAKGNILERFSAQQFPDLHSELNLSSLELGDSALYFCASSLRGGDPYEQYFGPGTRLTVT.

This chain uses TRBV20-1 with TRBJ2-3; 9 bases align to TRBD2. CDR1 DFQATT and CDR2 SNEGSKA come from the germline V gene (reference sequence). V was clipped by 3 bases and J by 2 bases; unmatched bases: 6. This CDR3 has 15 amino acids. The CDR3 bases are TGCAGTGCTAGTTCGGCGGGGGGGTCCACAGATACGCAGTATTTT. Protein sequence: CSASSAGGSTDTQYF.

In this sample, this clone turned up a few times. The V call is TRBV12-5, the J call TRBJ1-5; TRBD1 might be the D (5 bases). This CDR3 contains 14 residues. Germline V lookup: CDR1 LGHNT, CDR2 FRNRAP. The V and J ends lost 6 bases and 10 bases respectively, with 19 bases between them. CDR3 sequence reads: CASGPTQARGPQHF. The CDR3 DNA reads TGTGCTAGTGGCCCCACACAGGCCCGGGGACCCCAGCATTTT.

The chain couples TRBV5-1 to TRBJ2-2, with D tentatively TRBD1 (5 bases). Germline-derived CDR1 and CDR2 are SGHRS and YFSETQ. V was shortened by 7 bases and J by 4 bases, with 14 bases between the two germline ends. The CDR3 loop spans 14 amino acids. This CDR3 is CASQGFSTTGELFF. The CDR3, as DNA: TGCGCCAGCCAGGGATTTAGCACCACCGGGGAGCTGTTTTTT.